Below are 17 T cell receptor beta chains sequenced from a single sample in a study of identical twins. Using its own MiXCR run on the 5' RACE reads, TCRdb lists one record per CDR3 protein. The sample lists around 1.7 million distinct CDR3 sequences; around 29% were seen once. Sample: cord blood. All receptors derive from a newborn girl in good health.

The sample holds a few counts of this clonotype. The chain is built from TRBV5-6 and TRBJ2-1, with 7 bases that match TRBD1. V was pared by 7 bases and J by 10 bases, with 5 bases of the junction left unmatched. Germline CDR1 SGHDT, CDR2 YYEEEE. The CDR3 has 11 amino acids. The CDR3: CASSTGIEQFF. The CDR3 region has the DNA TGTGCCAGCTCGACAGGGATCGAGCAGTTCTTC.

The chain couples TRBV19 to TRBJ1-1; maybe TRBD1 (6 bases). The CDR3 totals 14 residues. CDR1 and CDR2 from the germline V gene are LNHDA and SQIVND (reference sequence). Trimming took off 3 bases at V and 4 bases at J, with 12 bases between the two ends. In DNA, the CDR3 is TGTGCCAGTAGTATGAGGGGGGGCGTCACTGAAGCTTTCTTT. It codes for CASSMRGGVTEAFF.

There are a few counts of this clonotype. The V call is TRBV20-1, the J call TRBJ1-5; TRBD1 agrees at 7 bases. The junction had 10 bases not matched to a gene; V was cut back by 3 bases and J by 2 bases. The CDR3 extends over 16 amino acids. From germline, CDR1 is DFQATT and CDR2 SNEGSKA (reference sequence). CDR3 sequence: CSASRPLRGGNQPQHF. Here the CDR3 DNA reads TGCAGTGCTAGCCGACCGCTCAGGGGGGGCAATCAGCCCCAGCATTTT.

This clonotype was seen only a few times. The chain carries TRBV4-2 and TRBJ2-7; a possible D gene is TRBD1 (5 bases). CDR1 LGHNA and CDR2 YNFKEQ come from the germline V gene. The CDR3 contains 15 residues. Between the trimmed V and J ends, which lost 0 bases and 3 bases, there was a span of 12 bases. CDR3 in DNA: TGTGCCAGCAGCCAAGATGGCAGGGATTACTACGAGCAGTACTTC. Its protein product is CASSQDGRDYYEQYF.

This clonotype was found a few times. The chain couples TRBV27 to TRBJ2-7, with 15 positions matching TRBD2. There are 17 residues in the CDR3. Germline CDR1 MNHEY, CDR2 SMNVEV (reference sequence). V was clipped by 5 bases and J by 6 bases; unmatched bases: 11. Here the CDR3 DNA reads TGTGCCAGCAGTACCCGACGGACTAGCGGGAGGGGGCGCGAGCAGTACTTC. Protein: CASSTRRTSGRGREQYF.

This clonotype has just one count. V and J are TRBV7-2 and TRBJ1-1; perhaps TRBD1 as D (6 bases). With 2 bases removed from V and 4 bases from J, the gap between germline ends came to 17 bases. In germline, CDR1 is SGHTA, CDR2 FQGNSA. The CDR3 loop spans 16 amino acids. The CDR3: CASSLKGQGRGTEAFF. CDR3 bases: TGTGCCAGCAGCTTAAAGGGGCAGGGGAGAGGCACTGAAGCTTTCTTT.

CDR3 in amino acids: CASVAGSQETQYF. Written as DNA, the CDR3 is TGTGCCAGCGTAGCGGGGAGCCAAGAGACCCAGTACTTC. This rearrangement joins TRBV28 to TRBJ2-5, with 8 bases matching TRBD2. The CDR3 is made up of 13 amino acids. Germline loops: CDR1 MDHEN, CDR2 SYDVKM. Losses at the gene ends were 8 bases for V and 1 base for J; bases not matched to a gene: 3.

This chain links TRBV5-1 with TRBJ1-1, with 12 bases aligning to TRBD1. With 3 bases clipped from V and 4 bases from J, the junction kept 13 bases outside the gene matches. This CDR3 has 18 amino acids. Germline V CDR1 and CDR2: SGHRS, YFSETQ. CDR3 nucleotides: TGCGCCAGCAGCTCAATCCCGGGACAGGGGGCCGGAGGCACTGAAGCTTTCTTT. It specifies CASSSIPGQGAGGTEAFF.

The V and J genes are TRBV15 and TRBJ1-1; no clear D. Trimming shortened V by 0 bases and J by 0 bases, and 8 bases separated the two germline ends. The CDR3 has 15 residues. Per the germline V gene, CDR1 is LNHNV and CDR2 is YYDKDF (reference sequence). For the CDR3, the DNA is TGTGCCACCAGCAGAGATAGGGTTATGAACACTGAAGCTTTCTTT. Translated, it gives CATSRDRVMNTEAFF.

This chain connects TRBV5-5 to TRBJ2-5, with D tentatively TRBD1 or TRBD2 (6 bases each). The CDR3 totals 15 residues. Trimming took 2 bases from V and 11 from J, leaving 22 bases between them. CDR1 is SGHKS and CDR2 is YYEKEE in the germline V gene (reference sequence). This chain's CDR3 is CASSLQGPGLGEQYF. For the CDR3, the DNA is TGTGCCAGCAGCTTACAGGGACCGGGACTCGGTGAGCAGTACTTC.

The genes are TRBV4-2 and TRBJ2-3; 9 bases agree with TRBD2. This CDR3 region has 20 residues. V was clipped by 1 base and J by 0 bases; unmatched bases: 14. CDR1 LGHNA and CDR2 YNFKEQ come from the germline V gene. The CDR3 protein is CASSQAGGPLAGSSTDTQYF. The CDR3 bases are TGTGCCAGCAGCCAAGCGGGGGGCCCACTAGCGGGTTCTAGCACAGATACGCAGTATTTT.

V is TRBV4-1 and J is TRBJ2-5, with TRBD2 identical over 7 bases. In germline, CDR1 is MGHRA, CDR2 YSYEKL. This CDR3 comprises 18 residues. The ends lost 0 bases at V and 0 bases at J; junction bases unmatched: 10. The CDR3: CASSQDLWLAADQETQYF. CDR3 nucleotide sequence: TGCGCCAGCAGCCAAGATCTGTGGCTAGCGGCCGACCAAGAGACCCAGTACTTC.

The J gene is TRBJ1-1, the V gene TRBV20-1, with TRBD1 identical over 7 bases. CDR3 length: 13 amino acids. V lost 5 bases, J lost 0 bases, and 3 bases stayed unmatched. Germline V CDR1 and CDR2: DFQATT, SNEGSKA (reference sequence). The CDR3 region is CSAGGQVNTEAFF. Written as DNA, the CDR3 is TGCAGTGCTGGAGGACAGGTGAACACTGAAGCTTTCTTT.

There are a few counts of this clonotype. The chain uses TRBV2 and TRBJ1-2, with D possibly TRBD1 on 6 matching bases. V lost 7 bases to trimming and J lost 5 bases, with 11 bases between them. This CDR3 has 12 residues. Germline-derived CDR1 and CDR2 are SNHLY and FYNNEI. In DNA, the CDR3 is TGTGCCAGCATGCCAGGGGTATATGGCTACACCTTC. Its protein is CASMPGVYGYTF.

The chain recombines TRBV7-9 with TRBJ2-2; TRBD2 aligns across 10 bases. The V gene end was trimmed by 2 bases and the J gene end by 5 bases; junction bases not matched to a gene: 11. The CDR3 sequence is 18 residues long. CDR1 and CDR2 from the germline V gene are SEHNR and FQNEAQ (reference sequence). The CDR3 loop reads CASSLFPLAGVGTGELFF. The CDR3 region has the DNA TGTGCCAGCAGCTTATTCCCCCTAGCGGGGGTGGGAACCGGGGAGCTGTTTTTT. Combining the CDR3 with reference TRBV7-9 and TRBJ2-2 gives the whole variable domain DTGVSQNPRHKITKRGQNVTFRCDPISEHNRLYWYRQTLGQGPEFLTYFQNEAQLEKSRLLSDRFSAERPKGSFSTLEIQRTEQGDSAMYLCASSLFPLAGVGTGELFFGEGSRLTVL.

This clonotype was picked up a small number of times. The rearrangement links TRBV3-1 to TRBJ2-5, with 8 nucleotides matching TRBD2. Unmatched junction bases numbered 12, after V lost 1 base and J lost 2 bases. This CDR3 spans 18 amino acids. Germline V CDR1 and CDR2: LGHDT, YNNKEL (reference sequence). The CDR3 nucleotides are TGTGCCAGCAGCCAAGCATACACCCGGACTAGCCAACAAGAGACCCAGTACTTC. Its translation is CASSQAYTRTSQQETQYF.

The gene calls are TRBV11-2 and TRBJ2-1; either TRBD1 or TRBD2 may supply D (5 bases each). This CDR3 is built from 13 residues. Germline V CDR1 and CDR2: SGHAT, FQNNGV. V dropped 5 bases and J dropped 8 bases, with 13 bases sitting between them. CDR3 amino acids: CASSPSRGDEQFF. The CDR3 DNA is TGTGCCAGCAGCCCTTCTAGAGGGGATGAGCAGTTCTTC.